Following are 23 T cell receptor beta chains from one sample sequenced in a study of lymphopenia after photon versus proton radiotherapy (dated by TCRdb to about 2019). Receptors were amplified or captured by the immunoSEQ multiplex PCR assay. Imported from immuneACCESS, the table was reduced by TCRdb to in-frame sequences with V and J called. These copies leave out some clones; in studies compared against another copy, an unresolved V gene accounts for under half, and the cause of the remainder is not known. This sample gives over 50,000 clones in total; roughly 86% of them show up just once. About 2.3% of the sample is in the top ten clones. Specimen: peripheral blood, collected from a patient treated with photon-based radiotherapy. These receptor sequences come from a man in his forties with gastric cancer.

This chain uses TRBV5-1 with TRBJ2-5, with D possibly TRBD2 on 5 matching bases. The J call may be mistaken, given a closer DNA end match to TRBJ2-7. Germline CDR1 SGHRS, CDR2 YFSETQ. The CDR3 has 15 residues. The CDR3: CASSLVASSTYEQYF. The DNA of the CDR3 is TGCGCCAGCAGCTTGGTGGCTAGCAGTACCTACGAGCAGTACTTC.

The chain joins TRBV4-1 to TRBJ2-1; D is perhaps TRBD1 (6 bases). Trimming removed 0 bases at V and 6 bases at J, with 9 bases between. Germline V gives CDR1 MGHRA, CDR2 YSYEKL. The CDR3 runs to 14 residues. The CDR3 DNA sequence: TGCGCCAGCAGCCAAGATTCCAGGGGCAATGAGCAGTTCTTC. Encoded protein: CASSQDSRGNEQFF.

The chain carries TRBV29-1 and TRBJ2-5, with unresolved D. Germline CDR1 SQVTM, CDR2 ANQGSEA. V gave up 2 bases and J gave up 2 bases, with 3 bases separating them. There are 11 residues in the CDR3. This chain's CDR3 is CSVEKQETQYF. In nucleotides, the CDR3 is TGCAGCGTTGAAAAGCAAGAGACCCAGTACTTC. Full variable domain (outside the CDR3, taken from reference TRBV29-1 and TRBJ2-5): SAVISQKPSRDICQRGTSLTIQCQVDSQVTMMFWYRQQPGQSLTLIATANQGSEATYESGFVIDKFPISRPNLTFSTLTVSNMSPEDSSIYLCSVEKQETQYFGPGTRLLVL.

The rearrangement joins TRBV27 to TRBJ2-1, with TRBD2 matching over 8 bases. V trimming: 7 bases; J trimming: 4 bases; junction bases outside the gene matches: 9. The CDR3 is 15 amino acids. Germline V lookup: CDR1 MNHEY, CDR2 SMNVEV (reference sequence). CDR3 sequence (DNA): TGTGCCAGCACCCCCCGGGGGGGATCATACAATGAGCAGTTCTTC. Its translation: CASTPRGGSYNEQFF.

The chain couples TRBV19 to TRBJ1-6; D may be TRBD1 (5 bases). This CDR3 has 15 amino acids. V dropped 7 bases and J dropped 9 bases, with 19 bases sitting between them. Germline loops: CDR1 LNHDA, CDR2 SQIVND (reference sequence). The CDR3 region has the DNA TGTGCCAGTACCGGACTTGGGGGAAGTAGTTCACCCCTCCACTTT. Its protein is CASTGLGGSSSPLHF. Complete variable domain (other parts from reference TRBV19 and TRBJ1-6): DGGITQSPKYLFRKEGQNVTLSCEQNLNHDAMYWYRQDPGQGLRLIYYSQIVNDFQKGDIAEGYSVSREKKESFPLTVTSAQKNPTAFYLCASTGLGGSSSPLHFGNGTRLTVT.

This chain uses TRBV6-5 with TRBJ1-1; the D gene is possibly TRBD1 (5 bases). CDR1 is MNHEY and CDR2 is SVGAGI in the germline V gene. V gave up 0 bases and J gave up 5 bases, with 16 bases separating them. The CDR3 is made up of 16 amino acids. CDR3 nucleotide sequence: TGTGCCAGCAGTTACTCGAGCTTATACGGGGGGACTGAAGCTTTCTTT. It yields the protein CASSYSSLYGGTEAFF.

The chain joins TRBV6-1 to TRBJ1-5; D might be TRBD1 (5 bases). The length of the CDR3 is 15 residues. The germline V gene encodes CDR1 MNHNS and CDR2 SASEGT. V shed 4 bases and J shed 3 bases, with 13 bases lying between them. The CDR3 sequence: CASSGSDSFNQPQHF. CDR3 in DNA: TGTGCCAGCAGTGGCTCTGACAGCTTCAATCAGCCCCAGCATTTT.

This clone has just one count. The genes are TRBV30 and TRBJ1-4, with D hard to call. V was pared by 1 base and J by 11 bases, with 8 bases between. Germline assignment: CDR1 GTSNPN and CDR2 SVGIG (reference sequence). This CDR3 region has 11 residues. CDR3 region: CAWSGGGKLFF. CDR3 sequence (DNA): TGTGCCTGGAGTGGCGGCGGGAAACTGTTTTTT.

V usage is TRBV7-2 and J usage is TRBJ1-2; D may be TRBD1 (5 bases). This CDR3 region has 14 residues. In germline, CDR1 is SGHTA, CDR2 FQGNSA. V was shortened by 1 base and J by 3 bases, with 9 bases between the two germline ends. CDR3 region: CASSLVLGDYGYTF. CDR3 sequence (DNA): TGTGCCAGCAGCTTAGTCCTAGGGGACTATGGCTACACCTTC.

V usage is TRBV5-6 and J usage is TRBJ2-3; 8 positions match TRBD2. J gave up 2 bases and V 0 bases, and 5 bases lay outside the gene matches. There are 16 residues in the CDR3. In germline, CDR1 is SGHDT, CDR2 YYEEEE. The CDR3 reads CASSLVGGGPTDTQYF. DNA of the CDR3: TGTGCCAGCAGCTTGGTAGGCGGGGGGCCCACAGATACGCAGTATTTT.

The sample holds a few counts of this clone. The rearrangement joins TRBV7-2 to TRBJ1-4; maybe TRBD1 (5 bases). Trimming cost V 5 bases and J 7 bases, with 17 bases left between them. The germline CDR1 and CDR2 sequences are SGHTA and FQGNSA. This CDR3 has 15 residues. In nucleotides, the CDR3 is TGTGCCAGCAGCCCACAAGGGGTCTCGGTTGAAAAACTGTTTTTT. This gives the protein CASSPQGVSVEKLFF.

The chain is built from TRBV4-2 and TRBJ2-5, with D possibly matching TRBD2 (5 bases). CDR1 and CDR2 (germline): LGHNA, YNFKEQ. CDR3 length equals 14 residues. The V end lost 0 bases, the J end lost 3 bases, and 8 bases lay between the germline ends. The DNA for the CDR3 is TGTGCCAGCAGCCAAGATTGGGAGAAAGAGACCCAGTACTTC. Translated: CASSQDWEKETQYF.

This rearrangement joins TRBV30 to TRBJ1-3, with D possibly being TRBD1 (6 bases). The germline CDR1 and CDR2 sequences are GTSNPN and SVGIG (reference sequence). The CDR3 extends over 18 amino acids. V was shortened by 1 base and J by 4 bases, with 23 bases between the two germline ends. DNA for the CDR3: TGTGCCTGGAGTGCTGCTAAACACAGGGAGGCGTGGGGAAACACCATATATTTT. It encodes CAWSAAKHREAWGNTIYF.

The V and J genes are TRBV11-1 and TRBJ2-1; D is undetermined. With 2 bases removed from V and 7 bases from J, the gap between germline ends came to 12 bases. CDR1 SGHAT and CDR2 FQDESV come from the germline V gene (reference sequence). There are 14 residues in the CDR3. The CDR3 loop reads CASSLLRNSNEQFF. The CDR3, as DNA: TGTGCCAGCAGCTTACTACGGAATTCGAATGAGCAGTTCTTC.

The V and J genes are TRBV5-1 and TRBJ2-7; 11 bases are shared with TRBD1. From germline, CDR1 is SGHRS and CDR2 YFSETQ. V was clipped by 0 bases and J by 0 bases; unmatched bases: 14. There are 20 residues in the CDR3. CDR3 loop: CASSLEGPGQGGPGSYEQYF. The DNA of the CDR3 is TGCGCCAGCAGCTTGGAGGGTCCGGGACAGGGGGGCCCGGGCTCCTACGAGCAGTACTTC.

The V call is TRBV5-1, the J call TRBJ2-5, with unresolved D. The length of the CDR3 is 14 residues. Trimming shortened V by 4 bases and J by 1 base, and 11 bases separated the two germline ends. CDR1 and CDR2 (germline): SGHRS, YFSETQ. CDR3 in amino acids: CASSGVGFQETQYF. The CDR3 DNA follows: TGCGCCAGCAGCGGGGTGGGCTTCCAAGAGACCCAGTACTTC.

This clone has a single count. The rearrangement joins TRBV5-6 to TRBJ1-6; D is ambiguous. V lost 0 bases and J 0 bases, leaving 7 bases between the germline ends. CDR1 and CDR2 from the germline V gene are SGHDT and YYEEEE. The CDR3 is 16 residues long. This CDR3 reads CASSLARSSYNSPLHF. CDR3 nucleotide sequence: TGTGCCAGCAGCTTGGCCAGGAGCTCCTATAATTCACCCCTCCACTTT.

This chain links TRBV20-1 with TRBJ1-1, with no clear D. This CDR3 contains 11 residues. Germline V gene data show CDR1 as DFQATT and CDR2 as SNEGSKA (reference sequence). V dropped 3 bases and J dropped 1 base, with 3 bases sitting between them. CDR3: CSASGNTEAFF. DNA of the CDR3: TGCAGTGCTAGTGGGAACACTGAAGCTTTCTTT.

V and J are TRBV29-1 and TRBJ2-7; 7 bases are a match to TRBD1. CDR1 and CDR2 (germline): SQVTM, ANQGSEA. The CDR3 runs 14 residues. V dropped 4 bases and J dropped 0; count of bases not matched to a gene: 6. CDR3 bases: TGCAGCGTTGGCGAGGGGGCTAACTCCTACGAGCAGTACTTC. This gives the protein CSVGEGANSYEQYF.

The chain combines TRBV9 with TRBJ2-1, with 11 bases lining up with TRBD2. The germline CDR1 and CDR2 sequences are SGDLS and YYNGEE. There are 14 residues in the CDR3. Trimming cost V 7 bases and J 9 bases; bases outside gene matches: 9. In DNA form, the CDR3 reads TGTGCCAGCTCAAGTAGCGGGGGGGCACGTGAGCAGTTCTTC. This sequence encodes CASSSSGGAREQFF.

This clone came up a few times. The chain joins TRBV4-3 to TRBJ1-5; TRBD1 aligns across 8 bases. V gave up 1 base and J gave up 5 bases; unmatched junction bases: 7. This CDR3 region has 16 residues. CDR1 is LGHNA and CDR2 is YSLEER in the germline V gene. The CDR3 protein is CASSQGFGQGYQPQHF. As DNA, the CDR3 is TGCGCCAGCAGCCAAGGGTTCGGACAGGGATATCAGCCCCAGCATTTT.

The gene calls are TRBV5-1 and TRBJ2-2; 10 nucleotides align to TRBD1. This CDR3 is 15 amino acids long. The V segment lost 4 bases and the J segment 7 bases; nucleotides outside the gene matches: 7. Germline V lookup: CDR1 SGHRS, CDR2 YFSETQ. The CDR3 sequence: CASSGGTGEIGELFF. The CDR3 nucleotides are TGCGCCAGCAGCGGCGGGACAGGGGAAATCGGGGAGCTGTTTTTT.

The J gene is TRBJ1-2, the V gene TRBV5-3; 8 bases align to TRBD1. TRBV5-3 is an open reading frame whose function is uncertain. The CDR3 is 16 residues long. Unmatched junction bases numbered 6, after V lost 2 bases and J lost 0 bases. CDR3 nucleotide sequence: TGTGCCAGAAGCTTCTCGGACAGGGAGTCTAACTATGGCTACACCTTC. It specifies CARSFSDRESNYGYTF.